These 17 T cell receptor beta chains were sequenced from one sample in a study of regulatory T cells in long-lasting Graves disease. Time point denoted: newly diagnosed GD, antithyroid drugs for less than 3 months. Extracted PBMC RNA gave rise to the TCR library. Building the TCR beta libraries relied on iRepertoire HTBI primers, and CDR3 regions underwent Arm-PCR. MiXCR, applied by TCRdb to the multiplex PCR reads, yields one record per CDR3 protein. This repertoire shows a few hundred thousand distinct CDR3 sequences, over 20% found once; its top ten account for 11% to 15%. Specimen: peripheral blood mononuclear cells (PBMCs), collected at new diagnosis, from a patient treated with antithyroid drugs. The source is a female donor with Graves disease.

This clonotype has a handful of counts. The CDR3 reads CSARGWTGVGEQFF. CDR3 coding DNA: TGCAGTGCTAGAGGTTGGACAGGGGTAGGCGAGCAGTTCTTC. J is TRBJ2-1 and V is TRBV20-1, with TRBD1 matching 9 bases. Unmatched junction bases numbered 8, after V lost 1 base and J lost 10 bases. Germline CDR1 is DFQATT and CDR2 is SNEGSKA (reference sequence). This CDR3 has 14 residues.

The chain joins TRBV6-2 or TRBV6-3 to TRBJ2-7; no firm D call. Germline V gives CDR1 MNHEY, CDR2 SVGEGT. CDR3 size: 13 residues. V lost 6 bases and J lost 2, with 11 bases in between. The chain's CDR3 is CASSYLHTYEQYF. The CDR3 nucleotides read TGTGCCAGCAGCTATCTTCATACCTACGAGCAGTACTTC.

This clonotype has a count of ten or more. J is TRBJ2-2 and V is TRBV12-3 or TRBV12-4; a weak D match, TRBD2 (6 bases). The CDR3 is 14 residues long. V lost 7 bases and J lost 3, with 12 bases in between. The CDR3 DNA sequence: TGTGCCAGCAAATATGAGCGGGACACCGGGGAGCTGTTTTTT. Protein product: CASKYERDTGELFF.

The CDR3 DNA reads as TGCAGTGCTAGAGAACCCGGGACACCAACCTACGAGCAGTACTTC. Translated: CSAREPGTPTYEQYF. This rearrangement joins TRBV20-1 to TRBJ2-7; the D gene is possibly TRBD1 (6 bases). The germline gives CDR1 DFQATT, CDR2 SNEGSKA (reference sequence). The CDR3 extends over 15 amino acids. The ends were cut back, 0 bases at V and 2 bases at J, with 14 bases in the middle.

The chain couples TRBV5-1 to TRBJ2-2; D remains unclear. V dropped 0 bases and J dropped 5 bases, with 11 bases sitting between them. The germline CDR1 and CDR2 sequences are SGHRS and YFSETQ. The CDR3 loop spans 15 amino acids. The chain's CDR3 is CASSLVSMETGELFF. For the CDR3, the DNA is TGCGCCAGCAGCTTGGTTTCTATGGAAACCGGGGAGCTGTTTTTT.

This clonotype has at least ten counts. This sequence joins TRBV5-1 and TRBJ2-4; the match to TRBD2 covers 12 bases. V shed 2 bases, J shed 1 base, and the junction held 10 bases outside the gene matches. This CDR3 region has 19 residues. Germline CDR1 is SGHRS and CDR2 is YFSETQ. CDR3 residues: CASSLTSGRTGGAKNIQYF. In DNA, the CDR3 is TGCGCCAGCAGCTTAACTAGCGGGAGGACAGGAGGTGCCAAAAACATTCAGTACTTC.

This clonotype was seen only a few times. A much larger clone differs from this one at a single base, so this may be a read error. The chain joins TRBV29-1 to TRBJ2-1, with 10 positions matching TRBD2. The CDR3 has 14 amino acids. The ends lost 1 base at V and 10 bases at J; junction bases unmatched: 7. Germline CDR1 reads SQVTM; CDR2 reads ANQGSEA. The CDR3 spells CSVEVAGGGNEQFF. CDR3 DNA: TGCAGCGTTGAAGTAGCGGGGGGCGGGAACGAGCAGTTCTTC.

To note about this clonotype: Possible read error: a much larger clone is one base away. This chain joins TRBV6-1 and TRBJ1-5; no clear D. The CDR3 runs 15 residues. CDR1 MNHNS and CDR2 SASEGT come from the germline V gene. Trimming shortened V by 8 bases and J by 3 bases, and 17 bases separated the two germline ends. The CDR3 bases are TGTGCCAGCTATGACCTAGGGATCCCCAATCAGCCCCAGCATTTT. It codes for CASYDLGIPNQPQHF.

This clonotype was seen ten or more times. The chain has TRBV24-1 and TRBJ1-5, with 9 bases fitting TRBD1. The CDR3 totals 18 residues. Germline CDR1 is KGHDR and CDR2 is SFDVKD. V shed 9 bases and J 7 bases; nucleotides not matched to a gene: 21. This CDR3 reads CATPTLGQGIPAGQPQHF. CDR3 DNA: TGTGCCACCCCAACCCTGGGACAGGGCATACCAGCCGGACAGCCCCAGCATTTT.

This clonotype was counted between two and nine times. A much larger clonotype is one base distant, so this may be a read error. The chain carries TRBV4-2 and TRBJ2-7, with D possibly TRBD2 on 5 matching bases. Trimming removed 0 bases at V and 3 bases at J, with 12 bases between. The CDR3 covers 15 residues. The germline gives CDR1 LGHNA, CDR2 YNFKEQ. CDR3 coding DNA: TGTGCCAGCAGCCAAGAAGGACGGGGTGGCTACGAGCAGTACTTC. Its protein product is CASSQEGRGGYEQYF.

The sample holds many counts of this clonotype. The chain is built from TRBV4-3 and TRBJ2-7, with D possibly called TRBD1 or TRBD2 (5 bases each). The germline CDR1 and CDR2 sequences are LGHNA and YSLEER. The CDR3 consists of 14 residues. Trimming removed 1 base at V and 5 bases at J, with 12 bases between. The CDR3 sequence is CASSQVWGSDEQYF. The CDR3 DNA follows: TGCGCCAGCAGCCAAGTTTGGGGGAGTGACGAGCAGTACTTC.

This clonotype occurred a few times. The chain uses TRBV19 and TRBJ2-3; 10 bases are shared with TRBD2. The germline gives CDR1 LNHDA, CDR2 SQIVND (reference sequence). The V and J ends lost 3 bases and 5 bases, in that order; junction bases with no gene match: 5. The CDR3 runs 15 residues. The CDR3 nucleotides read TGTGCCAGTAGTATCGCGGTAGCGGGAGGAGATACGCAGTATTTT. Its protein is CASSIAVAGGDTQYF.

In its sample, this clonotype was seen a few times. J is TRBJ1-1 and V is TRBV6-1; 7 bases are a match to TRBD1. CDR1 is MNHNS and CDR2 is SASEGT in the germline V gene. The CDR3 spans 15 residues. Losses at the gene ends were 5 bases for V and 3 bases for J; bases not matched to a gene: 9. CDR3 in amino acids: CASSLYRGTHTEAFF. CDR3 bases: TGTGCCAGCAGTCTCTACAGGGGCACTCACACTGAAGCTTTCTTT.

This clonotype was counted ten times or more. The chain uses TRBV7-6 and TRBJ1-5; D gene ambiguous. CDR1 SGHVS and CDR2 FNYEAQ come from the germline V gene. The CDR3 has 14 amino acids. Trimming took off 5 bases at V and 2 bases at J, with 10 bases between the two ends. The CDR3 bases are TGTGCCAGCAGCAACCGGGAGGGCAATCAGCCCCAGCATTTT. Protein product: CASSNREGNQPQHF.

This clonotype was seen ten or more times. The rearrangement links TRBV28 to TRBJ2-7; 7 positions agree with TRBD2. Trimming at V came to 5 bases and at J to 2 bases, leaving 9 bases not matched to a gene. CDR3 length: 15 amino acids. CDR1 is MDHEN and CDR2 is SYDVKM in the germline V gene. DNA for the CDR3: TGTGCCAGCAGTCATCTAGCGGAGGGAGCCTACGAGCAGTACTTC. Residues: CASSHLAEGAYEQYF.

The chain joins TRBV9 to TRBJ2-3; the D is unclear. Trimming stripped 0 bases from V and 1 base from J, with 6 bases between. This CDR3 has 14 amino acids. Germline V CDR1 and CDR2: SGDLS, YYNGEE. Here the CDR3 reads CASSVEAGTDTQYF. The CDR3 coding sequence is TGTGCCAGCAGCGTAGAAGCAGGCACAGATACGCAGTATTTT.

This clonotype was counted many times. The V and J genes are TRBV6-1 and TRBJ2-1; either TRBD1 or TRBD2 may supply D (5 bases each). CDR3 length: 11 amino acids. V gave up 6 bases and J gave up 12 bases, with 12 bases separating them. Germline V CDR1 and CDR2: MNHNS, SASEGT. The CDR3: CASSLGTLQFF. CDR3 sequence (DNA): TGTGCCAGCAGCCTCGGGACGCTGCAGTTCTTC.